This is a list of T cell receptor beta chains from one sample in a study of CD8+ T cells in alopecia areata. The assay was immunoSEQ multiplex PCR, and TCRdb's table has in-frame clones only and misses some. The data contain about 42,000 clones, about 71% of them singletons. Specimen: CD8+ T cells sorted from blood, collected at week 4, from a patient treated with tofacitinib. These receptors came from a human donor with alopecia areata. The CDR3 runs from the conserved cysteine through the conserved F or W. Fields, in order: CDR3 protein, CDR3 DNA, V gene, J gene, clone size, D gene. The D gene is left open where the match is weak. Where a row states a size, it is once, few, many or the class of an expanded clone; other rows omit it.

CDR3aa: CASSFGGTSTDTQYF
CDR3nt: TGTGCCAGCAGCTTCGGGGGGACTAGCACAGATACGCAGTATTTT
v_gene: TRBV7-8
j_gene: TRBJ2-3
abundance: -
d_gene: TRBD2

CDR3aa: CASLGAGWSNEQFF
CDR3nt: TGTGCCAGCTTGGGGGCAGGTTGGTCCAATGAGCAGTTCTTC
v_gene: TRBV7-2
j_gene: TRBJ2-1
abundance: -
d_gene: -

CDR3aa: CASSLAGGPSREQYF
CDR3nt: TGTGCCAGCAGCTTAGCGGGCGGTCCTTCGAGGGAGCAGTACTTC
v_gene: TRBV7-2
j_gene: TRBJ2-7
abundance: once
d_gene: -

CDR3aa: CSVLSGANVLTF
CDR3nt: TGCAGCGTACTCTCTGGGGCCAACGTCCTGACTTTC
v_gene: TRBV29-1
j_gene: TRBJ2-6
abundance: few
d_gene: -

CDR3aa: CASSQDSVLGAEKVNTEAFF
CDR3nt: TGCGCCAGCAGCCAAGATTCCGTTCTGGGGGCCGAAAAAGTGAACACTGAAGCTTTCTTT
v_gene: TRBV4-1
j_gene: TRBJ1-1
abundance: -
d_gene: -

CDR3aa: CAWSGQYNEQFF
CDR3nt: TGTGCCTGGAGTGGACAGTACAATGAGCAGTTCTTC
v_gene: TRBV30
j_gene: TRBJ2-1
abundance: few
d_gene: -

CDR3aa: CSVEFSGTGDEQYF
CDR3nt: TGCAGCGTTGAGTTTTCAGGGACAGGCGACGAGCAGTACTTC
v_gene: TRBV29-1
j_gene: TRBJ2-7
abundance: -
d_gene: TRBD1

CDR3aa: CASSLEGLAGGPNEQFF
CDR3nt: TGCGCCAGCAGCCTAGAAGGGCTAGCGGGGGGGCCGAATGAGCAGTTCTTC
v_gene: TRBV4-3
j_gene: TRBJ2-1
abundance: few
d_gene: TRBD2

CDR3aa: CASSQSIATEAFF
CDR3nt: TGTGCCAGCAGCCAAAGCATTGCCACTGAAGCTTTCTTT
v_gene: TRBV4-2
j_gene: TRBJ1-1
abundance: -
d_gene: -

CDR3aa: CASSILFPEDEQFF
CDR3nt: TGTGCCAGTAGTATTTTGTTTCCAGAGGATGAGCAGTTCTTC
v_gene: TRBV19
j_gene: TRBJ2-1
abundance: few
d_gene: -

CDR3aa: CASSSSGIIYEQYF
CDR3nt: TGTGCCAGCAGTTCCTCGGGCATAATCTACGAGCAGTACTTC
v_gene: TRBV27
j_gene: TRBJ2-7
abundance: -
d_gene: -

CDR3aa: CSVVIDDSNQPQHF
CDR3nt: TGCAGCGTTGTCATAGACGATAGCAATCAGCCCCAGCATTTT
v_gene: TRBV29-1
j_gene: TRBJ1-5
abundance: -
d_gene: -

CDR3aa: CAWSVGAAFNTEAFF
CDR3nt: TGTGCCTGGAGTGTAGGGGCAGCGTTTAACACTGAAGCTTTCTTT
v_gene: TRBV30
j_gene: TRBJ1-1
abundance: -
d_gene: -

CDR3aa: CASSHLGSGTDF
CDR3nt: TGCGCCAGCAGCCATCTAGGATCAGGAACAGACTTC
v_gene: TRBV23-1
j_gene: TRBJ2-7
abundance: few
d_gene: -

CDR3aa: CASRLDGTYSYEQYF
CDR3nt: TGTGCCAGCAGGCTAGATGGGACCTACTCCTACGAGCAGTACTTC
v_gene: TRBV11-1
j_gene: TRBJ2-7
abundance: -
d_gene: -

CDR3aa: CSVEGWVETPTTEAFF
CDR3nt: TGCAGCGTTGAAGGTTGGGTGGAGACGCCGACCACTGAAGCTTTCTTT
v_gene: TRBV29-1
j_gene: TRBJ1-1
abundance: once
d_gene: -

CDR3aa: CAWNPGTSSLEQYF
CDR3nt: TGTGCCTGGAACCCCGGGACTAGTTCTCTCGAGCAGTACTTC
v_gene: TRBV30
j_gene: TRBJ2-7
abundance: -
d_gene: TRBD2

CDR3aa: CAWSVVAAEQYF
CDR3nt: TGTGCCTGGAGTGTAGTGGCAGCCGAGCAGTACTTC
v_gene: TRBV30
j_gene: TRBJ2-7
abundance: -
d_gene: -

CDR3aa: CATSSGDSSYNEQFF
CDR3nt: TGTGCCACCAGCTCAGGCGACAGCTCCTACAATGAGCAGTTCTTC
v_gene: TRBV15
j_gene: TRBJ2-1
abundance: few
d_gene: -

CDR3aa: CASSFSGGDPFF
CDR3nt: TGTGCCAGCAGCTTTAGCGGGGGGGATCCGTTCTTC
v_gene: TRBV9
j_gene: TRBJ2-1
abundance: -
d_gene: TRBD2

CDR3aa: CSVPTGTEAFF
CDR3nt: TGCAGCGTCCCCACCGGGACAGAAGCTTTCTTT
v_gene: TRBV29-1
j_gene: TRBJ1-1
abundance: -
d_gene: -

CDR3aa: CASSWGGSSYNEQFF
CDR3nt: TGTGCCAGTAGCTGGGGGGGGAGCTCCTACAATGAGCAGTTCTTC
v_gene: TRBV19
j_gene: TRBJ2-1
abundance: -
d_gene: TRBD2

CDR3aa: CASSGRQGATKNIQYF
CDR3nt: TGTGCCAGCAGCGGGAGACAGGGGGCGACCAAAAACATTCAGTACTTC
v_gene: TRBV9
j_gene: TRBJ2-4
abundance: -
d_gene: TRBD1

CDR3aa: CACGGQGYTDTQYF
CDR3nt: TGTGCCTGCGGGGGGCAGGGGTACACAGATACGCAGTATTTT
v_gene: TRBV30
j_gene: TRBJ2-3
abundance: -
d_gene: -

CDR3aa: CASSSLTGASYGYTF
CDR3nt: TGTGCCAGCAGTTCACTAACAGGGGCTAGCTATGGCTACACCTTC
v_gene: TRBV6-5
j_gene: TRBJ1-2
abundance: -
d_gene: TRBD1